This TCR beta chain was captured in a study of blood T cell repertoires in COVID-19. Across the study: The United States, Italy and Spain supplied acute and convalescent COVID-19 samples. T cells, B-cell-depleted T cells, or PBMCs supplied cDNA or gDNA.

Original processing notes: Nucleated cell number was recorded as an estimate derived from reference gene primer amplification. Repertoires were generated with immunoSEQ multiplex PCR, while TCRdb's copy carries only in-frame clones and drops some. The D gene and trimming were derived from the DNA, and the V and J assignments and clone size from that table. Among under 300,000 clones listed, around 83% were seen once. Germline V CDR1 and CDR2: MNHEY, SVGAGI. V dropped 5 bases and J dropped 5 bases, with 13 bases sitting between them. The CDR3 is 14 residues long. Sequencing was carried out using peripheral blood. The source is a man aged 40-49 years who had recovered from COVID-19. This chain connects TRBV6-5 to TRBJ2-1; possible D gene TRBD2, 6 bases. CDR3 region: CASSTSGLHNEQFF. The CDR3, as DNA: TGTGCCAGCAGTACATCGGGACTCCACAATGAGCAGTTCTTC.